These T cell receptor beta chains were read from a single sample in a study of T-cell reconstitution after alpha-beta-depleted transplantation in children. TCRdb recomputed calls from the PCR reads with MiXCR, one row per CDR3 protein. The sample gives about 200,000 distinct CDR3 sequences, 5% to 7.5% of which show up once; roughly 4.7% is in the top ten. This material consisted of PBMCs, taken before TCRalphabeta/CD19-depleted stem cell transplant. These receptors were obtained from a girl under three years old with combined immunodeficiency, due to receive a stem cell transplant. Both conserved end residues are part of each CDR3. Fields, in order: clone size, D gene, J gene, V gene, CDR3 DNA, CDR3 protein. The D gene is left open where the match is weak. The listing skips clone size in some rows; elsewhere it reads once, few, many or a size class.

>few|TRBD2|TRBJ2-3|TRBV7-8
TGTGCCAGCAGCCACCTTTCTAGCGGGAGGGCAGATACGCAGTATTTT
CASSHLSSGRADTQYF
>many|TRBD2|TRBJ2-1|TRBV5-1
TGCGCCAGCAGCTTACAAGAGCGGGGGGTCAATGAGCAGTTCTTC
CASSLQERGVNEQFF
>many|NA|TRBJ2-7|TRBV21-1
TGTGCCAGCAGCGCCACTAGCGGGAGAAACTACGAGCAGTACTTC
CASSATSGRNYEQYF
>many|NA|TRBJ2-1|TRBV6-2/TRBV6-3
TGTGCCAGCAGTTACTCGGTCCAAGAGGTCTACAATGAGCAGTTCTTC
CASSYSVQEVYNEQFF
>many|NA|TRBJ1-2|TRBV7-2
TGTGCCAGCAGCTTAATCGGGTATGGCTACACCTTC
CASSLIGYGYTF
>many|TRBD1|TRBJ2-6|TRBV12-3/TRBV12-4
TGTGCCAGCAGTTTACAGGGGGCTGGGGCCAACGTCCTGACTTTC
CASSLQGAGANVLTF
>many|NA|TRBJ2-7|TRBV12-3/TRBV12-4
TGTGCCAGCAGCGATATCGGGCCCAACGAGCAGTACTTC
CASSDIGPNEQYF
>many|TRBD2|TRBJ2-1|TRBV7-9
TGTGCCAGCAGCCTACTAGCGAGCGACAATGAGCAGTTCTTC
CASSLLASDNEQFF
>many|NA|TRBJ2-7|TRBV5-5
TGTGCCAGCAGCAACATGGGGGGGGGCTGGGCCTACGAGCAGTACTTC
CASSNMGGGWAYEQYF
>many|NA|TRBJ1-1|TRBV12-3/TRBV12-4
TGTGCCAGCAGTTTGGAGGGGGCTGAAGCTTTCTTT
CASSLEGAEAFF
>NA|NA|TRBJ1-6|TRBV20-1
TGCAGTGCTAGAGATCCCCACCCCCGGACAGCCCTCCACTTT
CSARDPHPRTALHF
>many|TRBD1|TRBJ2-3|TRBV27
TGTGCCAGCAGCCACGACAGGGAAAACCTAGATACGCAGTATTTT
CASSHDRENLDTQYF
>many|NA|TRBJ2-1|TRBV20-1
TGCAGTGCTAGAGGGGAGGAAACCTACAATGAGCAGTTCTTC
CSARGEETYNEQFF
>many|TRBD2|TRBJ2-7|TRBV13
TGTGCCAGCAGCCCCCGACTGCAAAGCGGGGGGCCTAGGCAATGGCACTACGAGCAGTACTTC
CASSPRLQSGGPRQWHYEQYF